A selection of T cell receptor beta chains follows, all from one sample in a study of blood T cells in healthy people across ages. Each CDR3 protein gets one entry after TCRdb re-called the 5' RACE reads with MiXCR. The sample records about 1.5 million distinct CDR3 sequences, approximately 42% being singletons. The sample consisted of blood. The receptors were gathered from a woman under 30 in good health. Each CDR3 is given with its conserved first and last residue.

CDR3 protein	J gene	V gene
CASSLLSRGNEQYF	TRBJ2-7	TRBV5-1
CASSLATREEQYF	TRBJ2-7	TRBV5-5
CSARDWGGGYDTQYF	TRBJ2-3	TRBV20-1
CASSHLDRSYEQYF	TRBJ2-7	TRBV4-3
CASSLALRSQPQHF	TRBJ1-5	TRBV7-2
CSVSARTEAFF	TRBJ1-1	TRBV29-1
CASSLVWGQGAEAFF	TRBJ1-1	TRBV11-1
CASKPTRGGQETQYF	TRBJ2-5	TRBV6-2/TRBV6-3
CASSSSGGATGELFF	TRBJ2-2	TRBV12-3/TRBV12-4
CASRVTDRNYGYTF	TRBJ1-2	TRBV7-7
CSASTGLGYNEQFF	TRBJ2-1	TRBV29-1
CSALSPCGYTF	TRBJ1-2	TRBV20-1
CASSQERDSSYEQYF	TRBJ2-7	TRBV4-2
CSVVDRVNTGELFF	TRBJ2-2	TRBV29-1
CASSYSLGPSETQYF	TRBJ2-5	TRBV6-6
CASRLTDANTEAFF	TRBJ1-1	TRBV6-1
CSARAMRGGYDTQYF	TRBJ2-3	TRBV20-1
CSGIRTRSSYEQYF	TRBJ2-7	TRBV20-1
CASSLTTRLAEYNEQFF	TRBJ2-1	TRBV6-2/TRBV6-3
CASSGDFYNEQFF	TRBJ2-1	TRBV25-1
CASSRWTSGSTDTQYF	TRBJ2-3	TRBV12-3/TRBV12-4
CASSSIGGDRDYGYTF	TRBJ1-2	TRBV11-2
CASSFEAGAEQYF	TRBJ2-7	TRBV5-1
CASSLEGQLLGYNEQYF	TRBJ2-4	TRBV7-9
CSARVTGGYTGELFF	TRBJ2-2	TRBV20-1
CASTAVGYSNQPQHF	TRBJ1-5	TRBV27
CANLMKVRAKDAEQYF	.	TRBV2
CASSLRAAGGSGNTQYF	TRBJ2-3	TRBV7-2
CASSPRGAEQYF	TRBJ2-5	TRBV27
CASSPIGTGNQPQHF	TRBJ1-5	TRBV27
CASSQEGFYGYTF	TRBJ1-2	TRBV7-2
CASSLGTEGRGYTF	TRBJ1-2	TRBV5-1
CSVEGLYMNTEAFF	TRBJ1-1	TRBV29-1
CASGDRGVLAGELFF	TRBJ2-2	TRBV12-3/TRBV12-4
CSVVLLAGVTETQYF	TRBJ2-5	TRBV29-1
CASSFSLAGVRTGELFF	TRBJ2-2	TRBV12-3/TRBV12-4
CASGVPFEEGYTF	TRBJ1-2	TRBV12-5
CASGGLAEYNEQFF	TRBJ2-1	TRBV27
CASSHINYGYTF	TRBJ1-2	TRBV6-5
CASSPPTGLSYEQYF	TRBJ2-7	TRBV18
CASSLSPSGMGETQYF	.	TRBV27
CASSEGQGYQPQHF	TRBJ1-5	TRBV11-2
CASSVRSTTHPYNEQYF	.	TRBV9
CASSLKGESTEAFF	TRBJ1-1	TRBV11-2
CASGTGRNNEQFF	TRBJ2-1	TRBV7-3
CASSPKGFFRSYEQFF	TRBJ2-1	TRBV28
CASSSGGDRGPEDGYTF	TRBJ1-2	TRBV21-1
CASRVGGFTDTQYF	TRBJ2-3	TRBV28
CASSYTTSGWELFF	TRBJ2-2	TRBV6-6
CSVTGLVIYNEQFF	TRBJ2-1	TRBV29-1
CASSSRDRGIRGYTF	TRBJ1-2	TRBV7-9
CAISGTPSSGNTIYF	TRBJ1-3	TRBV10-3
CASSHPLETEAFF	TRBJ1-1	TRBV3-1
CASSPTTGGYEQYF	TRBJ2-7	TRBV27
CSASRPFERGGLEQFF	TRBJ2-1	TRBV20-1
CASSHPGQGVLVDGYTF	TRBJ1-2	TRBV25-1
CASSPFMRLNTGELFF	TRBJ2-2	TRBV5-6
CASSPPAGSSYNEQFF	TRBJ2-1	TRBV12-3/TRBV12-4
CASSSNRGHGGEKLFF	TRBJ1-4	TRBV7-9
CSAPRQGNSYEQYF	TRBJ2-7	TRBV20-1